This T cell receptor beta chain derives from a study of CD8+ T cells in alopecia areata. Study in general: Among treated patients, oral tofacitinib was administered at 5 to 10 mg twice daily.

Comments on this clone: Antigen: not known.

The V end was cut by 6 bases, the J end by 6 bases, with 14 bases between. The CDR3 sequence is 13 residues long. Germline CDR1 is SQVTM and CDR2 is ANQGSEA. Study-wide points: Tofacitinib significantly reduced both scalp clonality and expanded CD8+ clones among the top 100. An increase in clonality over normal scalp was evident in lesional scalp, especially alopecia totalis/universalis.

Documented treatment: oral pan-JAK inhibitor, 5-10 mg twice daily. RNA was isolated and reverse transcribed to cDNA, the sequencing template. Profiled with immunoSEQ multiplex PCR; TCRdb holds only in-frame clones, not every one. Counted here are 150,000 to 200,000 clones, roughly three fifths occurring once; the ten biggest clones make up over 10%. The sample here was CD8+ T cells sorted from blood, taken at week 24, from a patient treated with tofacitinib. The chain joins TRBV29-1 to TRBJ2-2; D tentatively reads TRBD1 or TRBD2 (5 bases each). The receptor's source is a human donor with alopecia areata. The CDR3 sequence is CSVPGLGAGELFF. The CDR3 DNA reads TGCAGCGTCCCGGGCCTGGGGGCCGGGGAGCTGTTTTTT.